The entry below gives a single T cell receptor beta chain sequence along with its context. Other DNA sequences in this specimen translate into the identical CDR3. This sample is part of a study of shared clonotypes between healthy human individuals. It was CD45RO-negative cells, positively selected for CCR7, that made up naive CD8 cells, with terminally differentiated effector memory CD45RA+ cells excluded. This table comes from immunoSEQ multiplex PCR, and its TCRdb copy is limited to in-frame clones, with some not included. The table has roughly 810,000 clones, about 96% seen once. Germline CDR1 reads SQVTM; CDR2 reads ANQGSEA. The germline V and J ends were trimmed by 4 bases and 5 bases, with 12 bases remaining between them. This CDR3 contains 12 residues.

V gene TRBV29-1 combines with J gene TRBJ2-7, with D possibly being TRBD1 (7 bases). The receptor was isolated from a man aged 25 to 40 in good health. The sequenced sample was naive CD8+ T cells sorted from blood. CDR3 nucleotide sequence: TGCAGCGTTGGGGCAGGGGGGCACGAGCAGTACTTC. It translates to CSVGAGGHEQYF.